A selection of T cell receptor beta chains follows, all from one sample in a study of blood T cell repertoires in COVID-19. The assay was immunoSEQ multiplex PCR, and TCRdb's table has in-frame clones only and misses some. Of about 410,000 clones in the sample, about nine tenths were seen once. The sample consisted of peripheral blood. All receptors come from a woman in her thirties or forties with COVID-19, enrolled during active disease. Both conserved end residues are part of each CDR3.

TRBV5-4,TRBJ2-2,CASSLEGPNTGELFF
TRBV9,TRBJ1-3,CASSATPTGDSGNTIYF
TRBV7-2,TRBJ1-2,CASSLALGADRGNGYTF
TRBV15,TRBJ2-2,CATSRMGSAGGGTGELFF
TRBV5-1,TRBJ1-2,CASSRTGGDYGYTF
TRBV7-8,TRBJ1-2,CASSLDWGHGYTF
TRBV5-1,TRBJ2-3,CASSAPGLAASTDTQYF
TRBV19,TRBJ1-2,CASADRGYGYTF
TRBV3-1/TRBV3-2,TRBJ2-1,CASSQDTSGRYNEQFF
TRBV18,TRBJ2-4,CASSPPGTAKNIQYF
TRBV9,TRBJ1-5,CASSEKTGDGNQPQHF
TRBV3-1/TRBV3-2,TRBJ2-1,CASSPGGRNEQFF
TRBV30,TRBJ2-7,CAWRVRGVVPYEQYF
TRBV5-4,TRBJ2-1,CASSLGGSSNEQFF
TRBV4-3,TRBJ2-7,CASSQTLRGQGFHEQYF
TRBV7-2,TRBJ2-3,CASSFRLAGGATDTQYF
TRBV11-2,TRBJ2-1,CASSLGSQNEQFF
TRBV29-1,TRBJ1-1,CSANTDNRENTEAFF
TRBV19,TRBJ1-3,CASSIPPFSGNTIYF
TRBV4-3,TRBJ2-2,CASSPRTGVDTGELFF